The next 18 T cell receptor beta chains were all read from a single sample in a study of blood T cell repertoires in COVID-19. TCRdb's copy holds only in-frame clones and misses some; the assay was immunoSEQ multiplex PCR. The table has approximately 68,000 clones, 82% seen once. Sequencing was carried out using peripheral blood. These receptors all stem from a man at least 80 years old with active COVID-19.

The J gene is TRBJ1-1, the V gene TRBV6-5, with D uncertain. Trimming removed 5 bases from V and 0 bases from J, with 13 bases in between. In germline, CDR1 is MNHEY, CDR2 SVGAGI. This CDR3 has 15 residues. CDR3 DNA sequence: TGTGCCAGCAGTCCTGCCGGGAACATGAACACTGAAGCTTTCTTT. Amino acid sequence: CASSPAGNMNTEAFF.

The CDR3 loop is CSASRGTASTDTQYF. The CDR3 nucleotides are TGCAGTGCTAGTCGGGGAACTGCTAGCACAGATACGCAGTATTTT. The V and J genes are TRBV20-1 and TRBJ2-3; D is perhaps TRBD2 (5 bases). V lost 3 bases and J 0 bases, leaving 13 bases between the germline ends. CDR1 is DFQATT and CDR2 is SNEGSKA in the germline V gene (reference sequence). The CDR3 runs to 15 residues.

J is TRBJ2-6 and V is TRBV19, with TRBD1 matching 8 bases. The V gene's germline CDR1 is LNHDA and CDR2 SQIVND (reference sequence). CDR3 length equals 17 residues. Trimming cost V 3 bases and J 4 bases; bases outside gene matches: 8. The CDR3 region is CASSIGTGQGGANVLTF. CDR3 DNA sequence: TGTGCCAGTAGTATTGGGACAGGCCAGGGGGGGGCCAACGTCCTGACTTTC.

The V and J genes are TRBV4-2 and TRBJ1-2, with D possibly TRBD1 on 6 matching bases. Germline V lookup: CDR1 LGHNA, CDR2 YNFKEQ. V was shortened by 4 bases and J by 8 bases, with 23 bases between the two germline ends. CDR3 size: 16 residues. CDR3 sequence reads: CASSPSLGQGLQGYTF. The DNA for the CDR3 is TGTGCCAGCAGCCCCTCCTTGGGGCAGGGGTTGCAGGGCTACACCTTC.

The V call is TRBV11-3, the J call TRBJ1-1; D not resolved. V was cut by 3 bases and J by 3 bases, with 5 bases left in between. Germline V gene data show CDR1 as SGHNT and CDR2 as YENEEA. The CDR3 loop spans 12 amino acids. The CDR3 DNA follows: TGTGCCAGCAGCTTCGGGGACACTGAAGCTTTCTTT. It codes for CASSFGDTEAFF.

The CDR3 reads CASSPGQTQETQYF. CDR3 coding DNA: TGCGCCAGCAGCCCGGGACAGACTCAAGAGACCCAGTACTTC. The rearrangement uses TRBV5-1 and TRBJ2-5; 7 bases are a match to TRBD1. The CDR3 consists of 14 residues. The ends lost 4 bases at V and 2 bases at J; junction bases unmatched: 5. CDR1 is SGHRS and CDR2 is YFSETQ in the germline V gene.

The genes are TRBV7-2 and TRBJ1-3; D ambiguous. CDR1 SGHTA and CDR2 FQGNSA come from the germline V gene. CDR3 length: 12 amino acids. Deletions cut 4 bases from V and 4 bases from J, with 5 bases between. The CDR3 nucleotides are TGTGCCAGCAGCTGGCAGGGAAACACCATATATTTT. This gives the protein CASSWQGNTIYF. Full variable domain (remainder filled in from reference TRBV7-2 and TRBJ1-3): GAGVSQSPSNKVTEKGKDVELRCDPISGHTALYWYRQSLGQGLEFLIYFQGNSAPDKSGLPSDRFSAERTGGSVSTLTIQRTQQEDSAVYLCASSWQGNTIYFGEGSWLTVV.

CDR3 loop: CASSSTANTGELFF. CDR3 bases: TGTGCCAGCAGCTCGACAGCGAACACCGGGGAGCTGTTTTTT. This chain joins TRBV7-3 and TRBJ2-2; D is possibly TRBD1 (5 bases). Germline V gives CDR1 SGHTA, CDR2 FQGTGA. V lost 4 bases and J 0 bases, leaving 6 bases between the germline ends. CDR3 length equals 14 residues.

This clone has a handful of counts. The CDR3 DNA follows: TGTGCCAGCAGCTTGATCGGGGGTTCTGGAAACACCATATATTTT. Amino acid sequence: CASSLIGGSGNTIYF. This rearrangement joins TRBV5-5 to TRBJ1-3, with a tentative D call TRBD1 (5 bases). The germline V gene has CDR1 SGHKS and CDR2 YYEKEE (reference sequence). The V gene lost 1 base and the J gene lost 1 base, with 9 bases spanning the gap. The CDR3 sequence is 15 residues long.

CDR3 sequence (DNA): TGTGCCAGCAGCTTATGGGCGGGGGCCCGTCGAACAGATACGCAGTATTTT. Amino acid sequence: CASSLWAGARRTDTQYF. This chain joins TRBV7-2 and TRBJ2-3; possibly TRBD2 for D (7 bases). Germline V gene sequence: CDR1 SGHTA, CDR2 FQGNSA. The CDR3 is 17 amino acids. Trimming took off 2 bases at V and 3 bases at J, with 18 bases between the two ends.

In nucleotides, the CDR3 is TGTGCCAGCAGTCCCAACACCCGCTATGGCTACACCTTC. It encodes CASSPNTRYGYTF. The chain employs TRBV25-1 and TRBJ1-2; unclear D gene. The CDR3 sequence is 13 residues long. Germline CDR1 reads MGHDK; CDR2 reads SYGVNS. The ends were cut back, 5 bases at V and 4 bases at J, with 11 bases in the middle.

The chain links TRBV7-9 to TRBJ1-4; D gene unclear. CDR1 is SEHNR, CDR2 FQNEAQ, per germline (reference sequence). Trimming removed 3 bases at V and 2 bases at J, with 10 bases between. The CDR3 length is 15 residues. CDR3 residues: CASSFQRGTNEKLFF. CDR3 bases: TGTGCCAGCAGCTTTCAACGGGGTACTAATGAAAAACTGTTTTTT.

The chain is built from TRBV3-1 (or the pseudogene TRBV3-2) and TRBJ2-7; 13 bases fit TRBD2. Trimming at V came to 5 bases and at J to 5 bases, leaving 9 bases not matched to a gene. This CDR3 is built from 16 residues. The V gene's germline CDR1 is LGHDT and CDR2 YNNKEL (reference sequence). CDR3 nucleotides: TGTGCCAGCAGCACTGGACTAGCGGGAGTAGGGGACGAGCAGTACTTC. Residues: CASSTGLAGVGDEQYF.

The chain recombines TRBV10-3 with TRBJ2-7; weak D call: TRBD1 (6 bases). This CDR3 has 15 residues. V lost 4 bases and J 3 bases, leaving 16 bases between the germline ends. CDR1 and CDR2 from the germline V gene are ENHRY and SYGVKD. The DNA of the CDR3 is TGTGCCATCAGTGGGAATACAGGGAATAACTACGAGCAGTACTTC. Encoded protein: CAISGNTGNNYEQYF.

The chain carries TRBV29-1 and TRBJ2-2; 11 nucleotides agree with TRBD1. Germline V gene lookup returns CDR1 SQVTM and CDR2 ANQGSEA. V dropped 4 bases and J dropped 4; count of bases not matched to a gene: 5. CDR3 length: 15 amino acids. CDR3 loop: CSVGGQGGGTGELFF. The CDR3 DNA is TGCAGCGTTGGGGGACAGGGGGGGGGCACCGGGGAGCTGTTTTTT.

The chain is built from TRBV7-9 and TRBJ1-2; D possibly corresponds to TRBD1 (5 bases). CDR1 SEHNR and CDR2 FQNEAQ come from the germline V gene (reference sequence). V lost 1 base and J 6 bases, leaving 12 bases between the germline ends. The CDR3 runs 14 residues. CDR3 amino acids: CASSLDQGWDGYTF. For the CDR3, the DNA is TGTGCCAGCAGCTTAGATCAGGGATGGGATGGCTACACCTTC. Filled out from reference TRBV7-9 and TRBJ1-2, the complete variable domain reads DTGVSQNPRHKITKRGQNVTFRCDPISEHNRLYWYRQTLGQGPEFLTYFQNEAQLEKSRLLSDRFSAERPKGSFSTLEIQRTEQGDSAMYLCASSLDQGWDGYTFGSGTRLTVV.

Points on this clone: The CDR3 carries no conserved terminal phenylalanine or tryptophan, so it likely arises from a read error. The DNA is omitted, as the CDR3 cannot be located on it reliably, and the CDR3 follows TCRdb's listing. V is TRBV19 and J is TRBJ1-2. 14 amino acids form the CDR3, both terminal residues included. Germline V gives CDR1 LNHDA, CDR2 SQIVND (reference sequence). CDR3 region: CASSIEGQGLTLSL.

The V gene is TRBV6-2 or TRBV6-3, the J gene TRBJ2-7, with 14 bases that match TRBD2. The germline V gene encodes CDR1 MNHEY and CDR2 SVGEGT. The CDR3 totals 15 residues. Germline trimming cut 5 bases from V and 8 bases from J; bases unmatched to any gene: 8. For the CDR3, the DNA is TGTGCCAGCAGTCATCCGACTAGCGGGAGGGACCAGCAGTACTTC. As protein: CASSHPTSGRDQQYF.